This T cell receptor beta chain was sequenced for a study of cytomegalovirus exposure and HLA in healthy donors. General study findings and limits: CMV serostatus stood as the only immune exposure information on hand.

The CDR3 spans 18 residues. V gave up 1 base and J gave up 0 bases; unmatched junction bases: 2. Germline CDR1 KGHSH, CDR2 LQKENI. The study ran its PCR with 60 Vbeta and 13 Jbeta primers. Clones were read by immunoSEQ multiplex PCR, and TCRdb kept only the in-frame ones, dropping some. Of about 170,000 clones in the sample, around 75% are singletons; the top ten hold 2% to 2.5%. This clone has just a few counts. Its target is not known. The chain recombines TRBV18 with TRBJ2-6; 11 nucleotides agree with TRBD1. The sample comprised PBMCs. This clonotype originated in a male donor in good health and CMV-seronegative. The CDR3 region has the DNA TGTGCCAGCTCACCACTTGGGACAGGGGGCTCTGGGGCCAACGTCCTGACTTTC. Residues: CASSPLGTGGSGANVLTF.